This TCR beta chain was sequenced in a study of sequential checkpoint blockade in melanoma. Study in general: Each arm's sequence ended with maintenance nivolumab. DNA from 91 pretreatment tumor samples underwent TCRβ immunosequencing. After nivolumab or ipilimumab alone, approximately 22 patients had week-13 rebiopsies.

Sequenced by immunoSEQ multiplex PCR; TCRdb stores in-frame clones only, minus some. This sample has some 5,100 clones, with about 30% found just once. Treatment specified: randomized to nivolumab then ipilimumab (arm A) or the reverse (arm B). The CDR3 contains 16 residues. Germline-derived CDR1 and CDR2 are MNHGY and SAAAGT. The trim removed 3 bases at V and 1 base at J, leaving 8 bases unmatched. The gene calls are TRBV6-8 and TRBJ2-5; TRBD2 matches 7 bases. The starting material was tumor tissue (inferred from file names), obtained from a patient given nivolumab and ipilimumab in sequence. The receptor's source is a human donor with melanoma. The CDR3 DNA is TGTGCCAGCAGTTATAACCCAGCGGGGCCCCAAGAGACCCAGTACTTC. This translates into CASSYNPAGPQETQYF.